These 8 T cell receptor beta chains originate from one sample sequenced in a study of blood T cell repertoires in COVID-19. Repertoires were generated with immunoSEQ multiplex PCR, while TCRdb's copy carries only in-frame clones and drops some. The data contain a few hundred thousand clones, 87% of them singletons. The sequenced sample consisted of peripheral blood. The receptors were sampled from a woman aged 18-30 years who had recovered from COVID-19.

The chain combines TRBV12-3 or TRBV12-4 with TRBJ1-5; the D is unclear. Trimming took off 5 bases at V and 9 bases at J, with 11 bases between the two ends. The CDR3 totals 12 residues. The CDR3 is CASSRDNWPQHF. The CDR3 nucleotides are TGTGCCAGCAGTCGAGACAACTGGCCCCAGCATTTT.

The V and J genes are TRBV4-1 and TRBJ1-4; D may be TRBD1 (5 bases). CDR3 length: 15 residues. CDR1 MGHRA and CDR2 YSYEKL come from the germline V gene. V was trimmed by 0 bases and J by 10 bases, leaving 15 bases between them. DNA for the CDR3: TGCGCCAGCAGCCAAGATCGAGGATGGGGCGGAAAACTGTTTTTT. Encoded protein: CASSQDRGWGGKLFF.

The chain recombines TRBV4-3 with TRBJ2-7; no definite D call. The CDR3 consists of 15 residues. V lost 1 base and J 2 bases, leaving 12 bases between the germline ends. The V gene's germline CDR1 is LGHNA and CDR2 YSLEER. DNA for the CDR3: TGCGCCAGCAGCCAAGCACTCACCCTAGCCTACGAGCAGTACTTC. This translates into CASSQALTLAYEQYF.

This clone showed up just once. The V call is TRBV28, the J call TRBJ2-2, with 11 bases matching TRBD2. The germline V gene encodes CDR1 MDHEN and CDR2 SYDVKM. V lost 0 bases and J lost 0; bases outside the gene matches: 12. The CDR3 runs 21 residues. The CDR3 loop is CASSLCWKELAGGSNTGELFF. CDR3 bases: TGTGCCAGCAGTTTATGCTGGAAGGAGCTAGCGGGAGGTTCGAACACCGGGGAGCTGTTTTTT.

V gene TRBV9 combines with J gene TRBJ2-1; possible D gene TRBD1, 7 bases. CDR1 and CDR2 from the germline V gene are SGDLS and YYNGEE. CDR3 length: 16 amino acids. The ends were cut back, 6 bases at V and 4 bases at J, with 20 bases in the middle. The CDR3 spells CASNPRGRGDYNEQFF. The CDR3 DNA follows: TGTGCCAGCAACCCCCGGGGCAGGGGGGATTACAATGAGCAGTTCTTC. The full variable domain, completed using reference TRBV9 and TRBJ2-1, is DSGVTQTPKHLITATGQRVTLRCSPRSGDLSVYWYQQSLDQGLQFLIQYYNGEERAKGNILERFSAQQFPDLHSELNLSSLELGDSALYFCASNPRGRGDYNEQFFGPGTRLTVL.

This chain connects TRBV18 to TRBJ1-4; 10 positions agree with TRBD1. Trimming removed 6 bases from V and 7 bases from J; junction bases left unmatched: 5. Per the germline V gene, CDR1 is KGHSH and CDR2 is LQKENI. CDR3 size: 14 residues. The CDR3 nucleotides are TGTGCCAGCTCGCGACAGGGGGCGTTTGAAAAACTGTTTTTT. It yields the protein CASSRQGAFEKLFF.

The gene calls are TRBV18 and TRBJ2-5; 7 nucleotides match TRBD2. The germline CDR1 and CDR2 sequences are KGHSH and LQKENI. The CDR3 has 13 residues. The junction had 7 bases not matched to a gene; V was cut back by 7 bases and J by 5 bases. The CDR3 DNA is TGTGCCAGCTGTTGGACTAGGGGTGAGACCCAGTACTTC. It is translated as CASCWTRGETQYF.

This chain uses TRBV12-5 with TRBJ2-1; 7 nucleotides match TRBD2. This CDR3 has 16 residues. The germline V gene has CDR1 LGHNT and CDR2 FRNRAP. V shed 3 bases, J shed 3 bases, and the junction held 8 bases outside the gene matches. In DNA, the CDR3 is TGTGCTAGTGGTTTCCGATTAGCGGGCGTCTACAATGAGCAGTTCTTC. It codes for CASGFRLAGVYNEQFF.